The following is a T cell receptor (beta chain) sequence with its context. No antigen is known for it. Using immunoSEQ multiplex PCR, the repertoire was profiled, and TCRdb retains in-frame clones only, with some absent. The repertoire holds almost 85,000 clones, with about 93% as singletons. The source of the sample is a study of OX40 agonist ivuxolimab in advanced cancers. Looking at the study overall: Patients received the agonistic anti-OX40 (CD134) antibody ivuxolimab. Age averaged around 54 years (range 23 to 79), and roughly 80% were male.

V was shortened by 3 bases and J by 6 bases, with 9 bases between the two germline ends. This CDR3 region has 12 residues. CDR1 and CDR2 (germline): SGDLS, YYNGEE. Notes on the study in general: The expanded peripheral T cells' antigen specificity was not determined. Among the lowest levels of clonal expansion were found in partial responders at 0.1-3.0 mg/kg.

The clonotype comes from an adult with an advanced solid tumor such as melanoma, head and neck, liver or kidney cancer. This rearrangement joins TRBV9 to TRBJ1-2; D is unresolved. The input for sequencing was CD4+ or CD8+ T cells sorted from blood, taken in a trial of the OX40 agonist ivuxolimab. In DNA form, the CDR3 reads TGTGCCAGCAGCGACCCCCGTCATGGCTACACCTTC. Amino acid sequence: CASSDPRHGYTF.